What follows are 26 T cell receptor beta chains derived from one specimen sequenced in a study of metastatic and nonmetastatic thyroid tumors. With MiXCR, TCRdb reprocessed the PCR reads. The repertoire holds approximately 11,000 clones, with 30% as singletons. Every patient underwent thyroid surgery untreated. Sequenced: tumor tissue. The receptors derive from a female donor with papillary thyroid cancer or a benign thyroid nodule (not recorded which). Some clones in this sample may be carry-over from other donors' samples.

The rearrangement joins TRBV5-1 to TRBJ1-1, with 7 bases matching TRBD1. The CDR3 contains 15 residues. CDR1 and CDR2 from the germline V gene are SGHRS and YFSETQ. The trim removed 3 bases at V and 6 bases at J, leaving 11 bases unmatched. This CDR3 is CASSSKSHRGAEAFF. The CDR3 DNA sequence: TGCGCCAGCAGCTCCAAATCGCACAGGGGAGCTGAAGCTTTCTTT.

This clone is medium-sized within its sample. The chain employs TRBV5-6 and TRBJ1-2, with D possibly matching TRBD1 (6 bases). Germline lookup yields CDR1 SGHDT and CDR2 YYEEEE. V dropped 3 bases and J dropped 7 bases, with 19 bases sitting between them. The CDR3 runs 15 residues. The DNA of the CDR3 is TGTGCCAGCAGCTCCCGAGGGGGTAAGGGACTTGGCTACACCTTC. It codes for CASSSRGGKGLGYTF.

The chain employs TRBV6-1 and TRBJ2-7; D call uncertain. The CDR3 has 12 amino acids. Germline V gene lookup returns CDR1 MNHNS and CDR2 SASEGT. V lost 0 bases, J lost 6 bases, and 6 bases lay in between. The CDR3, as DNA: TGTGCCAGCAGTGAAGCAGTCTCCGAGCAGTACTTC. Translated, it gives CASSEAVSEQYF.

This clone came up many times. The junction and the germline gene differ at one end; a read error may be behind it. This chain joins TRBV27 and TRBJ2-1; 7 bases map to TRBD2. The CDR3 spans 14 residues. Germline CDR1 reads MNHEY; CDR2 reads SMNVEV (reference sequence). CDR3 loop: CVEGGGLAYNEQFF. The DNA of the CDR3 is TGCGTCGAAGGCGGGGGATTGGCATACAATGAGCAGTTCTTC.

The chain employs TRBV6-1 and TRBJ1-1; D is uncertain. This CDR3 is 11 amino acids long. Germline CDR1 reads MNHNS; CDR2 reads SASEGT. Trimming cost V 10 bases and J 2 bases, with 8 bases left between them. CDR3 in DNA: TGTGCCACTGATGGTAACACTGAAGCTTTCTTT. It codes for CATDGNTEAFF.

CDR3: CASSLGNGWTDTQYF. CDR3 in DNA: TGTGCCAGCAGCTTAGGTAATGGATGGACAGATACGCAGTATTTT. The gene calls are TRBV11-1 and TRBJ2-3; D is unclear. CDR1 SGHAT and CDR2 FQDESV come from the germline V gene (reference sequence). This CDR3 has 15 residues. The germline V and J ends were trimmed by 1 base and 3 bases, with 11 bases remaining between them. Supplemented by reference TRBV11-1 and TRBJ2-3, the full variable domain reads EAEVAQSPRYKITEKSQAVAFWCDPISGHATLYWYRQILGQGPELLVQFQDESVVDDSQLPKDRFSAERLKGVDSTLKIQPAELGDSAMYLCASSLGNGWTDTQYFGPGTRLTVL.

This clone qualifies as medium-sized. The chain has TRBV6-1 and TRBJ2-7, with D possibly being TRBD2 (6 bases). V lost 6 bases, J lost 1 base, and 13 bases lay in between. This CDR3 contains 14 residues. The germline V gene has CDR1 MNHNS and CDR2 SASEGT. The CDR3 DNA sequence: TGTGCCAGCAGCAAGGGACTGGCATCCTACGAGCAGTACTTC. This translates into CASSKGLASYEQYF.

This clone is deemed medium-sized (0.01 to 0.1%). The DNA of the CDR3 is TGTGCCAGCGGGGACTTTACGAGCTACGAGCAGTACTTC. Translated, it gives CASGDFTSYEQYF. The chain joins TRBV2 to TRBJ2-7; maybe TRBD2 (6 bases). The CDR3 is 13 residues long. CDR1 is SNHLY, CDR2 FYNNEI, per germline. V was pared by 8 bases and J by 3 bases, with 14 bases between.

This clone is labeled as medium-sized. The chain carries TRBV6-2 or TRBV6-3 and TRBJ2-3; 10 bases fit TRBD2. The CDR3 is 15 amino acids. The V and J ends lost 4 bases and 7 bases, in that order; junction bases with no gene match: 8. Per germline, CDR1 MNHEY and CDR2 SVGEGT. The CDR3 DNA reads TGTGCCAGCAGTTCCCAGCGGGGGGGCCCCTATACGCAGTATTTT. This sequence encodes CASSSQRGGPYTQYF.

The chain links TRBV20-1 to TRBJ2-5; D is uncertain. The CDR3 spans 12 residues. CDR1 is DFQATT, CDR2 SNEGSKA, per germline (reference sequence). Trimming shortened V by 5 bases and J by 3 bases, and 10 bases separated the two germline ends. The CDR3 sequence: CSARLGKETQYF. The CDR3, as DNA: TGCAGTGCTCGGCTAGGGAAAGAGACCCAGTACTTC.

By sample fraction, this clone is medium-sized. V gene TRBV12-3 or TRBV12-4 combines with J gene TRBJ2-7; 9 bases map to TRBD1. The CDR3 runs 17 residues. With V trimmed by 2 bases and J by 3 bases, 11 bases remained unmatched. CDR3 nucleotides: TGTGCCAGCAGTTTATTCCCCGGGGGGACAGGGTTCTACGAGCAGTACTTC. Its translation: CASSLFPGGTGFYEQYF.

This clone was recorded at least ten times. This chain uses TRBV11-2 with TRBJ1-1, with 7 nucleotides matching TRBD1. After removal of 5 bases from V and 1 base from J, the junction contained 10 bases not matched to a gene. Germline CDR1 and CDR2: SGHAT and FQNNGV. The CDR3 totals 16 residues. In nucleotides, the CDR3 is TGTGCCAGCAGCGTTGGACGAGGGGGCCGGAACACTGAAGCTTTCTTT. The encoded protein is CASSVGRGGRNTEAFF.

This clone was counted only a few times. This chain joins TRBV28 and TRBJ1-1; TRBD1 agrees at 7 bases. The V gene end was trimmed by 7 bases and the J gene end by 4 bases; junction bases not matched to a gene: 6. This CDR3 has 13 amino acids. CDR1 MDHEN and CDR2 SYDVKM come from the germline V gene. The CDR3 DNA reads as TGTGCCAGCATTGAAGCAGGGGGCACTGAAGCTTTCTTT. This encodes CASIEAGGTEAFF.

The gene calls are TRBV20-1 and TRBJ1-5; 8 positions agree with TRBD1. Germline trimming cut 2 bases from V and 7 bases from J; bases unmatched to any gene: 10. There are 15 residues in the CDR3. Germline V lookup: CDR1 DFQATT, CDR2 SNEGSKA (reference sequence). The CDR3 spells CSARRTGKRGQPQHF. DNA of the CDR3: TGCAGTGCTAGACGGACAGGGAAGAGGGGGCAGCCCCAGCATTTT.

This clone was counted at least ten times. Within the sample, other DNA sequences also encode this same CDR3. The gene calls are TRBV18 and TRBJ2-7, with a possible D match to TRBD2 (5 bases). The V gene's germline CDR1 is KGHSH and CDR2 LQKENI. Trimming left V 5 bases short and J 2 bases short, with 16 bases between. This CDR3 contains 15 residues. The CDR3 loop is CASSNTAGMAYEQYF. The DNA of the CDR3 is TGTGCCAGCTCAAACACGGCCGGGATGGCCTACGAGCAGTACTTC.

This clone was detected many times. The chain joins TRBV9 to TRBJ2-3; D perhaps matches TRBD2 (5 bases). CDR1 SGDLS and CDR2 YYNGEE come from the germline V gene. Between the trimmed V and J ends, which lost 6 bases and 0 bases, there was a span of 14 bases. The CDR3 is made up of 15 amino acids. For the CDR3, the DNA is TGTGCCAGCAAAAGGCGGGTCCCTAGCACAGATACGCAGTATTTT. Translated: CASKRRVPSTDTQYF.

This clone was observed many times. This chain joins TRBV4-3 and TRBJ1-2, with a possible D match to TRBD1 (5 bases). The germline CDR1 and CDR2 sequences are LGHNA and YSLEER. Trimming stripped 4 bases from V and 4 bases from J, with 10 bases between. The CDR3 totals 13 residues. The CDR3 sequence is CASSRGGGYGYTF. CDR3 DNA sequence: TGCGCCAGCAGCCGGGGGGGAGGCTATGGCTACACCTTC.

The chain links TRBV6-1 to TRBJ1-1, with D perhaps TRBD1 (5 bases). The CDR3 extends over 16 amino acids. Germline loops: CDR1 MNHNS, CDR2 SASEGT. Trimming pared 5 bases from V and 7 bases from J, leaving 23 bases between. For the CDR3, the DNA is TGTGCCAGCAGTCCCTGGGACGGACGGGGAACGGTTGAAGCTTTCTTT. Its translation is CASSPWDGRGTVEAFF.

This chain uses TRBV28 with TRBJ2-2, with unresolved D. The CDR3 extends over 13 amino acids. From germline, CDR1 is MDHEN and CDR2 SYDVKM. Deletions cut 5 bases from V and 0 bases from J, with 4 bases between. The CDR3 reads CASSTANTGELFF. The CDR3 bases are TGTGCCAGCAGTACAGCGAACACCGGGGAGCTGTTTTTT.

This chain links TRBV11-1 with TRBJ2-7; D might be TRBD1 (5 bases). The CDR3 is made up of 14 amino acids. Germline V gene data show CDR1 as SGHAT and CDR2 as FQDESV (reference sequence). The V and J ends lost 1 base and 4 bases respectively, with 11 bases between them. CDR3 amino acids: CASSLEGYGYEQYF. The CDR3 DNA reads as TGTGCCAGCAGCTTAGAGGGGTACGGGTACGAGCAGTACTTC.

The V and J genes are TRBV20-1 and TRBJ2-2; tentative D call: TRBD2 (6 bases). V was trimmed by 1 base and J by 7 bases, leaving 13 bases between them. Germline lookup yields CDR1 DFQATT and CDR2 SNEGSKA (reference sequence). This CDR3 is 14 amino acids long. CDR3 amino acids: CSARAEGTGGELFF. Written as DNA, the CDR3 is TGCAGTGCTAGAGCGGAGGGAACGGGCGGGGAGCTGTTTTTT.

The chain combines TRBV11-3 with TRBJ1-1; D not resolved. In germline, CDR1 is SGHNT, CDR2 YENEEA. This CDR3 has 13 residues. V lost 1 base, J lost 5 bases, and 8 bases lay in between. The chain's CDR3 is CASSLGPLTEAFF. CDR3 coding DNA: TGTGCCAGCAGCTTAGGACCTTTGACTGAAGCTTTCTTT.

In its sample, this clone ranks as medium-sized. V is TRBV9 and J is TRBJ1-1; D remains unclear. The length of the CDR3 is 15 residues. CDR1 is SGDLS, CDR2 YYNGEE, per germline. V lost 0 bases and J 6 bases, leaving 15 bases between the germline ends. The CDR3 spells CASSVVGTKEAEAFF. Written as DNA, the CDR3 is TGTGCCAGCAGCGTAGTTGGCACCAAAGAGGCTGAAGCTTTCTTT.

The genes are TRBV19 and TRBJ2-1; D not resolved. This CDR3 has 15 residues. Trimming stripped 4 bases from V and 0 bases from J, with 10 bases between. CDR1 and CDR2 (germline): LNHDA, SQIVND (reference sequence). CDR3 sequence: CASSRSVGSYNEQFF. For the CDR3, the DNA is TGTGCCAGTAGTAGGTCAGTAGGCTCCTACAATGAGCAGTTCTTC.

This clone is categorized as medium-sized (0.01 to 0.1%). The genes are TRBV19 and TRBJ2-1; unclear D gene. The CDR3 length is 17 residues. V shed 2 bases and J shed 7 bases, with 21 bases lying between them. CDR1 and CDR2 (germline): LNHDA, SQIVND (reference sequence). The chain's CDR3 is CASSIKDSSRRGNEQFF. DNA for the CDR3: TGTGCCAGTAGTATAAAAGATAGCAGCAGGAGAGGAAATGAGCAGTTCTTC.

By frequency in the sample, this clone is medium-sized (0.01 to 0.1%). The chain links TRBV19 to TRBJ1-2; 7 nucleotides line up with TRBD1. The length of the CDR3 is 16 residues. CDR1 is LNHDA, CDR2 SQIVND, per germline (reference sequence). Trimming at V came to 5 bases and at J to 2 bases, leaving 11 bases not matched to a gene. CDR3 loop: CASSPLRGQANYGYTF. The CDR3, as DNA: TGTGCCAGTAGTCCCCTCAGAGGACAGGCAAACTATGGCTACACCTTC.